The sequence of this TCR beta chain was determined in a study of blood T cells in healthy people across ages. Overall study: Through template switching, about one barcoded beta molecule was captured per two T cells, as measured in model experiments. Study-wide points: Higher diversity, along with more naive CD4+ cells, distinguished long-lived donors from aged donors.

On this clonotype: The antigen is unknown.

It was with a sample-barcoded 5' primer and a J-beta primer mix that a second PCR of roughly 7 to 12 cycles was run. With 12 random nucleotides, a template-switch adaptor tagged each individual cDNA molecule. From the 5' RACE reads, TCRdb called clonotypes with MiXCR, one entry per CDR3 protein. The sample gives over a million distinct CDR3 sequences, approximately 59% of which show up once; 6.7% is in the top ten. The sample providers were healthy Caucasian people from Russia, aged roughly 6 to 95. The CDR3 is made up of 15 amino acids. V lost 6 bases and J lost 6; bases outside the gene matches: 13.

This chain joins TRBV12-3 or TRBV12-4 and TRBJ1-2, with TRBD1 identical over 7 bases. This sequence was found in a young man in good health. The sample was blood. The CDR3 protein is CASRDDRAPGDGYTF. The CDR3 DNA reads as TGTGCCAGCAGGGACGACAGGGCCCCTGGGGATGGCTACACCTTC.